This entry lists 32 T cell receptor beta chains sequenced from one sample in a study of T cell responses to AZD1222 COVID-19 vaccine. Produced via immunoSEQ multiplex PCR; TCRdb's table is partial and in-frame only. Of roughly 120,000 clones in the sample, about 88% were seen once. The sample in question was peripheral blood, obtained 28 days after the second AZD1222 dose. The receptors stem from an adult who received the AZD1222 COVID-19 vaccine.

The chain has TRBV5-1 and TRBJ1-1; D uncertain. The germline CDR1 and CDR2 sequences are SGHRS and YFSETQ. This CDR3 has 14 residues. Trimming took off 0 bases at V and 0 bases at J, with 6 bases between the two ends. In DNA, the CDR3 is TGCGCCAGCAGCTTGGCCTTAATGAACACTGAAGCTTTCTTT. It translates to CASSLALMNTEAFF.

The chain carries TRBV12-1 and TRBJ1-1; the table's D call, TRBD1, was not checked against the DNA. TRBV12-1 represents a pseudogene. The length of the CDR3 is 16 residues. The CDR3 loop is CASSFDRGHEDTEAFF. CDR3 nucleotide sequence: TGTGCCAGCAGCTTTGACAGGGGGCACGAGGACACTGAAGCTTTCTTT.

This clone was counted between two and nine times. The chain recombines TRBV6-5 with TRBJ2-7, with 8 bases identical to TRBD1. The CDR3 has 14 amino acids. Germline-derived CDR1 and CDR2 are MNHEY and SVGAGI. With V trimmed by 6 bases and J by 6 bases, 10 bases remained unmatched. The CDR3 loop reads CASSFGQGVFEQYF. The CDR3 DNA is TGTGCCAGCAGCTTTGGACAGGGAGTTTTCGAGCAGTACTTC.

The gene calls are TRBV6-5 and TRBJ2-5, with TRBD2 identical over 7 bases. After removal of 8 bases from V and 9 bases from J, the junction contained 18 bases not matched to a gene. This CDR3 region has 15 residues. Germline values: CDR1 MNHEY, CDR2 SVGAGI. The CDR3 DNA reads TGTGCCAGCGGATCACACCTGGGGGGGTCCGAGGCCCAGTACTTC. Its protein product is CASGSHLGGSEAQYF.

Here the CDR3 reads CAWSAVKGSPLHF. CDR3 coding DNA: TGTGCCTGGAGTGCGGTAAAGGGCTCACCCCTCCACTTT. The rearrangement links TRBV30 to TRBJ1-6, with D hard to call. The CDR3 length is 13 residues. Trimming shortened V by 1 base and J by 10 bases, and 11 bases separated the two germline ends. The germline gives CDR1 GTSNPN, CDR2 SVGIG (reference sequence).

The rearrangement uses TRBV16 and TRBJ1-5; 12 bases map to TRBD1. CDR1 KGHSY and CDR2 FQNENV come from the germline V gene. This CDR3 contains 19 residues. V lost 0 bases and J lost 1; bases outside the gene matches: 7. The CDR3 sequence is CASSQSSRDRGQSNQPQHF. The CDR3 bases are TGTGCCAGCAGCCAATCGTCCCGGGACAGGGGGCAGAGCAATCAGCCCCAGCATTTT.

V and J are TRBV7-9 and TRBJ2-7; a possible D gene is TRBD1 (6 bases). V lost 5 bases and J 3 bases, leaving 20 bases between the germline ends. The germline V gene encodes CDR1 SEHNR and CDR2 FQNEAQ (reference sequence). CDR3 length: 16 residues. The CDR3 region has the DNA TGTGCCAGCAGCCTCTCCGAATACACAGGGAACTACGAGCAGTACTTC. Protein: CASSLSEYTGNYEQYF.

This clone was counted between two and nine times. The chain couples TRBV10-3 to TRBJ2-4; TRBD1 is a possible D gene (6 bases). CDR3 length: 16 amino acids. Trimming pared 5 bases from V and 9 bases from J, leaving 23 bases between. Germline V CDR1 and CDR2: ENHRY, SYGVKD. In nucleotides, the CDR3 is TGTGCCATCAGTCCCGACAGGACATCGCGAGTTGCCATTCAGTACTTC. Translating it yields CAISPDRTSRVAIQYF.

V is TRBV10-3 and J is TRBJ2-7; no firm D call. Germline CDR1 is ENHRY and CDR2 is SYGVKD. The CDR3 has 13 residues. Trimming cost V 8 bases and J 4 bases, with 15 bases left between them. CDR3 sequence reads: CAIGGRLGYEQYF. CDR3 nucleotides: TGTGCCATCGGCGGCAGACTGGGATACGAGCAGTACTTC.

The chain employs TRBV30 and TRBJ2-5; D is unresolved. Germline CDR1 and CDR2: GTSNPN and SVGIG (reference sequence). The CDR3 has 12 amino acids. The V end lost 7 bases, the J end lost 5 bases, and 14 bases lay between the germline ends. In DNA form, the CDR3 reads TGTGCCTCCGGACCCTTATGGGAGACCCAGTACTTC. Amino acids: CASGPLWETQYF.

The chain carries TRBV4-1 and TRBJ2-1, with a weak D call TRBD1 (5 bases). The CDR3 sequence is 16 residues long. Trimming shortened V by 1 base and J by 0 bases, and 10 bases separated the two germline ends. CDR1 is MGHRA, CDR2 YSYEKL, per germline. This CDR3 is CASSQVDILSYNEQFF. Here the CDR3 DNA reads TGCGCCAGCAGCCAAGTGGACATCCTCTCCTACAATGAGCAGTTCTTC.

DNA for the CDR3: TGTGCCAGCAGCGAATTTACAAGAGACTATGGCTACACCTTC. This sequence encodes CASSEFTRDYGYTF. The genes are TRBV27 and TRBJ1-2; D is unclear. V was cut by 6 bases and J by 3 bases, with 14 bases left in between. Germline-derived CDR1 and CDR2 are MNHEY and SMNVEV (reference sequence). This CDR3 contains 14 residues.

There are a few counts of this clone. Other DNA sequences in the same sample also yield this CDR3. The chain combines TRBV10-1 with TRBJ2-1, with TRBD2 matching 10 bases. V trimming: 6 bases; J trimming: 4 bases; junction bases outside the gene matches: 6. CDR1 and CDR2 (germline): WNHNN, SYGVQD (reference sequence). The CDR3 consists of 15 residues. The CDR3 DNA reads TGCGCCAGCAGCCCGCTAGCGGGGGAGTACAATGAGCAGTTCTTC. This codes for CASSPLAGEYNEQFF.

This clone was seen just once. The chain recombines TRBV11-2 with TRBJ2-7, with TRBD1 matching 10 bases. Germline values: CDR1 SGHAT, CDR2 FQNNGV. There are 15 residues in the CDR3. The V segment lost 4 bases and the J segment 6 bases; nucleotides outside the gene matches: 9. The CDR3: CASSSGDRGLAEQYF. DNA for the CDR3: TGTGCCAGCAGCTCCGGGGACAGGGGTTTGGCCGAGCAGTACTTC.

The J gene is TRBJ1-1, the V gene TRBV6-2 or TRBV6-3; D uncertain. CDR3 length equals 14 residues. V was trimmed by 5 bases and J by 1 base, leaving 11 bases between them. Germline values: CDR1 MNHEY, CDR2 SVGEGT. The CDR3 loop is CASSLNWGNTEAFF. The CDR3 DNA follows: TGTGCCAGCAGTCTAAACTGGGGGAACACTGAAGCTTTCTTT.

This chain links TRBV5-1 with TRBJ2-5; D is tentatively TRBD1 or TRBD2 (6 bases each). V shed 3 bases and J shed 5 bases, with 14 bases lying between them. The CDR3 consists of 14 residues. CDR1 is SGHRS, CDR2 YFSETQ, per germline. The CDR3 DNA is TGCGCCAGCAGCTCCGGAGGGGGACGGGAGACCCAGTACTTC. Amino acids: CASSSGGGRETQYF.

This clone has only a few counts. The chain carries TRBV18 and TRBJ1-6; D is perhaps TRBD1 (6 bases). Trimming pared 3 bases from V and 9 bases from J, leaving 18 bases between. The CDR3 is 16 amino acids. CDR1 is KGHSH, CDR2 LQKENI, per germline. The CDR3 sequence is CASSPSTGGATSPLHF. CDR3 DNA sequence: TGTGCCAGCTCACCGTCGACGGGGGGGGCAACTTCACCCCTCCACTTT.

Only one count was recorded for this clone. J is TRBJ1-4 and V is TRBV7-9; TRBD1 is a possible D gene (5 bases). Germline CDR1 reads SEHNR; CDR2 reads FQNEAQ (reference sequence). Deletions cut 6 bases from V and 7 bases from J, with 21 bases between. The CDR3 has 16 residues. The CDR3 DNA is TGTGCCAGCAGACTCGGGACGGCTTACTCGAGTGAAAAACTGTTTTTT. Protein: CASRLGTAYSSEKLFF.

CDR3 sequence (DNA): TGTGCCAGCAGCTTAGAGGGGGGGCGCATTTCCGAGCAGTACTTC. The encoded protein is CASSLEGGRISEQYF. The J gene is TRBJ2-7, the V gene TRBV11-2, with D tentatively TRBD2 (7 bases). CDR3 length: 15 amino acids. In germline, CDR1 is SGHAT, CDR2 FQNNGV. V shed 0 bases and J shed 6 bases, with 15 bases lying between them.

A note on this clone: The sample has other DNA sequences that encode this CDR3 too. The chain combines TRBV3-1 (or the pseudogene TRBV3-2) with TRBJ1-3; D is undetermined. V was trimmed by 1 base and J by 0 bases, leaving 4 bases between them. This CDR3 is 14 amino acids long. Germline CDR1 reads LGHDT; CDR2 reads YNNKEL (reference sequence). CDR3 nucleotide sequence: TGTGCCAGCAGCCAAGGCGGCTCTGGAAACACCATATATTTT. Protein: CASSQGGSGNTIYF.

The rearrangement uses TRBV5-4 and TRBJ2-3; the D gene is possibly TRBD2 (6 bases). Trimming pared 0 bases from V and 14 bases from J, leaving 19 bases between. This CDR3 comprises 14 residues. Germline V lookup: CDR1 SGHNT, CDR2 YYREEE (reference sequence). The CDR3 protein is CASSLAGDSLGGYF. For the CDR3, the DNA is TGTGCCAGCAGCTTGGCGGGGGACTCTCTGGGCGGGTATTTT.

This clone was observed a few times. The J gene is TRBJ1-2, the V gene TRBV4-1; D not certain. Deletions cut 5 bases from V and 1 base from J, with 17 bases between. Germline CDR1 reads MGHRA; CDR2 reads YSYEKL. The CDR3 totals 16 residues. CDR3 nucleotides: TGCGCCAGCAGCGGTCCAGGAGGACGGGGTAACTATGGCTACACCTTC. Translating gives CASSGPGGRGNYGYTF.

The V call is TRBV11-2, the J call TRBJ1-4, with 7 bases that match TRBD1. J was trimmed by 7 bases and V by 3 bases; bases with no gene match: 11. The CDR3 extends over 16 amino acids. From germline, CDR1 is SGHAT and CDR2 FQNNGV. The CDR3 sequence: CASSFGDRRVGEKLFF. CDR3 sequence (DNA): TGTGCCAGCAGCTTTGGGGACAGAAGGGTGGGTGAAAAACTGTTTTTT.

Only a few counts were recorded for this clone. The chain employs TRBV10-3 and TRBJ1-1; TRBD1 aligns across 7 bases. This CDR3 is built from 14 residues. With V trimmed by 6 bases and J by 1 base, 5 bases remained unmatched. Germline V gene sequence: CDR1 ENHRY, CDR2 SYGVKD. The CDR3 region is CAIRGTAENTEAFF. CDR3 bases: TGTGCCATCAGAGGGACAGCCGAGAACACTGAAGCTTTCTTT.

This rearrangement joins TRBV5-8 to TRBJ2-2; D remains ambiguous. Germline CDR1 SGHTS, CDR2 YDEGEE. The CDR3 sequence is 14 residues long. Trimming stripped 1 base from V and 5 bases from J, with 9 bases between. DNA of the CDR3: TGTGCCAGCAGCTTGTTACGGGCGACCGGGGAGCTGTTTTTT. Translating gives CASSLLRATGELFF.

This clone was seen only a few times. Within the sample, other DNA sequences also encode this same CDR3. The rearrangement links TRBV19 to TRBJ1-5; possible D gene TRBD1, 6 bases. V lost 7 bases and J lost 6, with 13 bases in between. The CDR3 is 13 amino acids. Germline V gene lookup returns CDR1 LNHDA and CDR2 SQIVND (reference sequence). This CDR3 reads CASTLGGGQPQHF. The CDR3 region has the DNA TGTGCCAGTACCTTAGGGGGGGGTCAGCCCCAGCATTTT.

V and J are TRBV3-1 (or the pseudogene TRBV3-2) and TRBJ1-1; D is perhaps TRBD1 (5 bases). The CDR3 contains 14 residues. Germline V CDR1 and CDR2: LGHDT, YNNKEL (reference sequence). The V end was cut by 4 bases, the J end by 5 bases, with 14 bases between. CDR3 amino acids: CASSLSPGQTEAFF. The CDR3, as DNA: TGTGCCAGCAGCCTATCACCAGGGCAAACTGAAGCTTTCTTT.

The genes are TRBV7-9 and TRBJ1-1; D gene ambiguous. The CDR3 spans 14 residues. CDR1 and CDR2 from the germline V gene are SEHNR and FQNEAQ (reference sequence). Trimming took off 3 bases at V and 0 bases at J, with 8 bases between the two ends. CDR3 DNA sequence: TGTGCCAGCAGCTTTAGAACAGTGAACACTGAAGCTTTCTTT. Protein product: CASSFRTVNTEAFF.

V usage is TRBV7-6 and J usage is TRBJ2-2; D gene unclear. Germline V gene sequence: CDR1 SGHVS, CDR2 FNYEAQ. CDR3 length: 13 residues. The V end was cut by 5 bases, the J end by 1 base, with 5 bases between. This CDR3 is CASSRGNTGELFF. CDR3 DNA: TGTGCCAGCAGCCGAGGGAACACCGGGGAGCTGTTTTTT.

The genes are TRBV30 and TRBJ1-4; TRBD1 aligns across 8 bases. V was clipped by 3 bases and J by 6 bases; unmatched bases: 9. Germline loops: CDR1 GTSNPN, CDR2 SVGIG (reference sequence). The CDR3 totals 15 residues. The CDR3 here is CAWSLRTGSYEKLFF. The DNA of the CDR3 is TGTGCCTGGAGCCTCCGGACAGGGTCATATGAAAAACTGTTTTTT.

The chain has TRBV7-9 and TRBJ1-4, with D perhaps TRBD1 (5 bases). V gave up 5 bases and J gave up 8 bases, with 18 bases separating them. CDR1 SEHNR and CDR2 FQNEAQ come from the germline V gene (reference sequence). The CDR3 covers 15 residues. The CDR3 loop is CASSLTGFFREKLFF. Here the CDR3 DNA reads TGTGCCAGCAGCCTAACAGGTTTCTTTAGAGAAAAACTGTTTTTT. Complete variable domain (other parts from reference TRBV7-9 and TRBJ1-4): DTGVSQNPRHKITKRGQNVTFRCDPISEHNRLYWYRQTLGQGPEFLTYFQNEAQLEKSRLLSDRFSAERPKGSFSTLEIQRTEQGDSAMYLCASSLTGFFREKLFFGSGTQLSVL.

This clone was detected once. This CDR3 is CASSVDGTSFLDTQYF. The CDR3 coding sequence is TGTGCCAGCAGCGTAGATGGGACTAGTTTTTTAGATACGCAGTATTTT. The chain carries TRBV9 and TRBJ2-3; 8 bases line up with TRBD2. CDR1 and CDR2 (germline): SGDLS, YYNGEE. The CDR3 is 16 residues long. J gave up 5 bases and V 0 bases, and 8 bases lay outside the gene matches.